This T cell receptor (beta chain) was obtained from a study of blood T cell repertoires in COVID-19. Study details: The United States, Italy and Spain were the sources of the acute and convalescent COVID-19 samples. PBMCs, B-cell-depleted T cells, or T cells were the source of the cDNA or gDNA that made up the material.

In the original processing: Researchers report that nucleated cell counts were estimated from reference gene primer amplification. Produced via immunoSEQ multiplex PCR; TCRdb's table is partial and in-frame only. V and J calls plus clone size are reproduced from that table; the DNA served to infer D and trimming. Of around 200,000 clones in the sample, roughly nine tenths are singletons; the top ten hold approximately 7%. The CDR3 covers 14 residues. CDR1 is LNHDA and CDR2 is SQIVND in the germline V gene (reference sequence). V gave up 1 base and J gave up 5 bases; unmatched junction bases: 1. Sequencing was carried out using peripheral blood. The receptor was isolated from a man aged 35 to 55 with acute or convalescent COVID-19. The chain combines TRBV19 with TRBJ1-2; 10 positions match TRBD1. The CDR3 loop reads CASSIGTGGYGYTF. The CDR3 bases are TGTGCCAGTAGTATAGGGACAGGGGGATATGGCTACACCTTC.